This T cell receptor (beta chain) was captured by sequencing in a study of control samples from healthy donors and cancer patients. Some clones are missing from TCRdb's copy, which holds only in-frame ones; the method was immunoSEQ multiplex PCR. Here the sample spans about 80,000 clones, about 88% being singletons. This TCR was sampled from a woman aged 50 to 60 in good health. Sequenced material: blood.

This chain's CDR3 is CAIRGGGDEQFF. CDR3 nucleotides: TGTGCCATCAGGGGGGGCGGCGATGAGCAGTTCTTC. The chain carries TRBV10-3 and TRBJ2-1, with D possibly being TRBD1 or TRBD2 (6 bases each). The CDR3 consists of 12 residues. Between the trimmed V and J ends, which lost 6 bases and 8 bases, there was a span of 11 bases. The germline gives CDR1 ENHRY, CDR2 SYGVKD.